This TCR beta chain was identified during a study of T cell repertoires in cytomegalovirus infection. The wider study: Both CMV infection and a matching HLA type were indicated by public TCR beta signatures. Study findings and constraints: Totalled public TCR beta family frequency picked out people who carried CMV plus the relevant HLA. Within the response measured ex vivo, HLA-C-restricted CMV-specific TCR beta clonotypes were dominant.

TCRdb reprocessed the reads with MiXCR, giving one entry per CDR3 protein. There are approximately 200,000 distinct CDR3 sequences in the sample; approximately 22% occur only once, and 18% lies in the top ten. In its sample, this clonotype was seen many times. Antigen unknown. CDR1 and CDR2 from the germline V gene are SGHTA and FQGNSA. The CDR3 loop spans 13 amino acids. V shed 8 bases, J shed 2 bases, and the junction held 3 bases outside the gene matches. This sequence joins TRBV7-2 and TRBJ2-1; TRBD2 agrees at 7 bases. The receptor was derived from a human donor in good health (CMV status not recorded). Some clones in this sample may be carry-over from other donors' samples. Sequenced: CD8+ T cells from PBMCs. This chain's CDR3 is CASWGGTYNEQFF. The CDR3 DNA reads as TGTGCCAGCTGGGGAGGGACCTACAATGAGCAGTTCTTC. Based on the CDR3 plus reference TRBV7-2 and TRBJ2-1, the full variable domain is GAGVSQSPSNKVTEKGKDVELRCDPISGHTALYWYRQSLGQGLEFLIYFQGNSAPDKSGLPSDRFSAERTGGSVSTLTIQRTQQEDSAVYLCASWGGTYNEQFFGPGTRLTVL.